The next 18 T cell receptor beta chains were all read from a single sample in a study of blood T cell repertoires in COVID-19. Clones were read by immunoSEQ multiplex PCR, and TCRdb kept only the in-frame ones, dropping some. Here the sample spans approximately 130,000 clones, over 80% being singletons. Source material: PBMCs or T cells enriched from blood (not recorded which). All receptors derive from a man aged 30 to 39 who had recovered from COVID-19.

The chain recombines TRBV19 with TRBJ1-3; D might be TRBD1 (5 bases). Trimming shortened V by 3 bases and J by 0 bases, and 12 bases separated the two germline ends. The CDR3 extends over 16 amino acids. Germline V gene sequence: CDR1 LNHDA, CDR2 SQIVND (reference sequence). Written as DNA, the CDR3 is TGTGCCAGTAGTATTGATGGGGCAGACTCTGGAAACACCATATATTTT. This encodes CASSIDGADSGNTIYF. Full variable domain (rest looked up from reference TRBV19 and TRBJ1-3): DGGITQSPKYLFRKEGQNVTLSCEQNLNHDAMYWYRQDPGQGLRLIYYSQIVNDFQKGDIAEGYSVSREKKESFPLTVTSAQKNPTAFYLCASSIDGADSGNTIYFGEGSWLTVV.

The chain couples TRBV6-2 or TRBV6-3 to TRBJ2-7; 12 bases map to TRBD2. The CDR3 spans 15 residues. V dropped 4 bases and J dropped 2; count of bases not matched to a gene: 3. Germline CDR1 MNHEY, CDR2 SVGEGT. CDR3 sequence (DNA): TGTGCCAGCAGTTTTCCTAGCGGGAGGGCCTACGAGCAGTACTTC. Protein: CASSFPSGRAYEQYF.

Written as DNA, the CDR3 is TGTGCCAGCAGCCAAGACTACACCATATATTTT. As protein: CASSQDYTIYF. The chain joins TRBV4-2 to TRBJ1-3; D gene ambiguous. V lost 0 bases to trimming and J lost 8 bases, with 2 bases between them. CDR1 and CDR2 (germline): LGHNA, YNFKEQ. This CDR3 has 11 residues.

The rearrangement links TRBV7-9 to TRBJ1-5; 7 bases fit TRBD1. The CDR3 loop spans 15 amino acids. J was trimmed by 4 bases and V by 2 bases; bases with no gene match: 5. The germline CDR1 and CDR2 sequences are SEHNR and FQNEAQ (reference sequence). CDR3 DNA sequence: TGTGCCAGCAGCTTAAGGGGGCAGGAAAATCAGCCCCAGCATTTT. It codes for CASSLRGQENQPQHF.

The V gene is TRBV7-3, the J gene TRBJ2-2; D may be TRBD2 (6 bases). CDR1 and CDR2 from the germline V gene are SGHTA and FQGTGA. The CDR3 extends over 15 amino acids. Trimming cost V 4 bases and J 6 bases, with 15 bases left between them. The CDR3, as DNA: TGTGCCAGCAGCTCTACTAGGGGACTCCCCGGGGAGCTGTTTTTT. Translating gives CASSSTRGLPGELFF.

CDR3 amino acids: CASSRGEGGRNTEAFF. The CDR3 DNA reads as TGTGCCAGCAGTAGAGGGGAGGGGGGGAGGAACACTGAAGCTTTCTTT. The rearrangement links TRBV6-6 to TRBJ1-1; the D gene is possibly TRBD1 (6 bases). The ends were cut back, 5 bases at V and 1 base at J, with 17 bases in the middle. Germline lookup yields CDR1 MNHNY and CDR2 SVGAGI (reference sequence). This CDR3 is built from 16 residues.

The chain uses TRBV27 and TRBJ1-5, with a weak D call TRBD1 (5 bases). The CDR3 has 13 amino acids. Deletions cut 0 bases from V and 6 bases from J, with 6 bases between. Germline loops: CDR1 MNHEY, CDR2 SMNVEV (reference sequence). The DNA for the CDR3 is TGTGCCAGCAGTTTATCCAGGGCTCAGCCCCAGCATTTT. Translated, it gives CASSLSRAQPQHF.

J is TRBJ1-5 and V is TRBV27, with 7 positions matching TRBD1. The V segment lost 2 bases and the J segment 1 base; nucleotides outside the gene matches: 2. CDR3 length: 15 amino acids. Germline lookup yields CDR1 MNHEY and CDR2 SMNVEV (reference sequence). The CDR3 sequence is CASSLTGQSNQPQHF. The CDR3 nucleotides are TGTGCCAGCAGTTTAACGGGACAGAGCAATCAGCCCCAGCATTTT.

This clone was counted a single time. The CDR3 is CSVQTGASGNTIYF. The CDR3 nucleotides read TGCAGCGTGCAGACAGGGGCCTCTGGAAACACCATATATTTT. V and J are TRBV29-1 and TRBJ1-3; TRBD1 matches at 8 bases. The CDR3 length is 14 residues. CDR1 is SQVTM and CDR2 is ANQGSEA in the germline V gene. The J segment lost 0 bases and the V segment lost 6 bases, leaving 4 bases of the junction unmatched. The full variable domain, rest sourced from reference TRBV29-1 and TRBJ1-3, is SAVISQKPSRDICQRGTSLTIQCQVDSQVTMMFWYRQQPGQSLTLIATANQGSEATYESGFVIDKFPISRPNLTFSTLTVSNMSPEDSSIYLCSVQTGASGNTIYFGEGSWLTVV.

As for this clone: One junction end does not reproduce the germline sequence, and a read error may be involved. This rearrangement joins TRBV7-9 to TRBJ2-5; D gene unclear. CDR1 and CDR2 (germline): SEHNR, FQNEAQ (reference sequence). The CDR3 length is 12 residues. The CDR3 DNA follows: TGTGCCAGCAGCTCCACTACGAACCCCCGAGACTTC. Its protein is CASSSTTNPRDF.

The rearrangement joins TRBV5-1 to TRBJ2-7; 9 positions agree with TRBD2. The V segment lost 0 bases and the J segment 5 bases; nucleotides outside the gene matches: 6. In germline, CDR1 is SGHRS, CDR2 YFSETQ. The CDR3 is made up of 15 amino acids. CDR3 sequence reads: CASSLDSGSIDEQYF. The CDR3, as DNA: TGCGCCAGCAGCTTGGATAGCGGGAGTATCGACGAGCAGTACTTC.

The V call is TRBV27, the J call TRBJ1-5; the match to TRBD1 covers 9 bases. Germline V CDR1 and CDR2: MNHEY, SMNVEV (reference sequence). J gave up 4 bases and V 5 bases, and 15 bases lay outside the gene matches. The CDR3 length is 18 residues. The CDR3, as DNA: TGTGCCAGCAGTCCCGGGGCCGGGACAGGGACTTGGAATCAGCCCCAGCATTTT. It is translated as CASSPGAGTGTWNQPQHF.

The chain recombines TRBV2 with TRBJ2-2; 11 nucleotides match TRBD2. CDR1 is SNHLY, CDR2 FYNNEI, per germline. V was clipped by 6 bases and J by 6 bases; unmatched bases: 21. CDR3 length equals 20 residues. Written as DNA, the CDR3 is TGTGCCAGCAGCTCACCCGCCTCCTGGACTAGCGGGCGTAGGGCCGGGGAGCTGTTTTTT. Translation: CASSSPASWTSGRRAGELFF.

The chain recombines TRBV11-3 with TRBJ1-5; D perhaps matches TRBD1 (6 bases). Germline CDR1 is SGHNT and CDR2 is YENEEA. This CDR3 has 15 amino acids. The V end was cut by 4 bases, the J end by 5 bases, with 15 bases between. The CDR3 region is CASSSSPSGDQPQHF. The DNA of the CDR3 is TGTGCCAGCAGCTCTTCCCCGTCAGGGGATCAGCCCCAGCATTTT.

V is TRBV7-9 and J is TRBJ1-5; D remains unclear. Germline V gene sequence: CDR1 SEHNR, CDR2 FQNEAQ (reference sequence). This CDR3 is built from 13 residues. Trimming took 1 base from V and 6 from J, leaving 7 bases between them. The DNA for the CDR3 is TGTGCCAGCAGCTTAGGAGAAAGTCAGCCCCAGCATTTT. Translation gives CASSLGESQPQHF.

The DNA for the CDR3 is TGCAGCACTCCCGACACACAGGGTGGCGGGGAGCTGTTTTTT. This sequence encodes CSTPDTQGGGELFF. The chain uses TRBV29-1 and TRBJ2-2; perhaps TRBD1 as D (6 bases). The V and J ends lost 8 bases and 7 bases respectively, with 20 bases between them. This CDR3 is built from 14 residues. Germline V lookup: CDR1 SQVTM, CDR2 ANQGSEA.

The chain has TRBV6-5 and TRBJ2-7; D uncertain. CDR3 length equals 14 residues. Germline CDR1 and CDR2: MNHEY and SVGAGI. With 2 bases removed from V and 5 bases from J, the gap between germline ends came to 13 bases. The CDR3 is CASSYPQIPHEQYF. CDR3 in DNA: TGTGCCAGCAGTTACCCACAGATTCCCCACGAGCAGTACTTC.

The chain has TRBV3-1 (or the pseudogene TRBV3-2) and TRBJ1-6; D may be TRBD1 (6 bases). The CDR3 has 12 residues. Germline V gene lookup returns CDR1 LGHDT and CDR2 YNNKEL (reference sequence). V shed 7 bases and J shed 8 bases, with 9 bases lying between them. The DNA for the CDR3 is TGTGCCAGCACGCAGGGGTATTCACCCCTCCACTTT. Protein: CASTQGYSPLHF.